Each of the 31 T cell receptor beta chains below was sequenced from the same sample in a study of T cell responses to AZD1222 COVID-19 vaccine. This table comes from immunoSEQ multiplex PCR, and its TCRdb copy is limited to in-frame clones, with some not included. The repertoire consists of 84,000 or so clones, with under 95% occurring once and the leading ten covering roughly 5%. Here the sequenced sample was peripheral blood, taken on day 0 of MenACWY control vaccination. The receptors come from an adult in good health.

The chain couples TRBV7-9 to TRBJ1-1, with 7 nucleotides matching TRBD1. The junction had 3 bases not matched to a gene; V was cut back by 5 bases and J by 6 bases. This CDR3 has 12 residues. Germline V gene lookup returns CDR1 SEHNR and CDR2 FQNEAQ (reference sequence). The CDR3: CASSLGTAEAFF. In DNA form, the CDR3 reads TGTGCCAGCAGCCTAGGGACAGCTGAAGCTTTCTTT.

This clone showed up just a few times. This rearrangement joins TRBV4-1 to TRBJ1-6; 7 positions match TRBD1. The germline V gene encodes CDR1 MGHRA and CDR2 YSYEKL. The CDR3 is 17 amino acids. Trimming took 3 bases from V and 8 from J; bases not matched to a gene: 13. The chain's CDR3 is CASSHPDREISDSPLHF. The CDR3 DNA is TGCGCCAGCAGCCACCCCGACAGGGAGATATCGGATTCACCCCTCCACTTT.

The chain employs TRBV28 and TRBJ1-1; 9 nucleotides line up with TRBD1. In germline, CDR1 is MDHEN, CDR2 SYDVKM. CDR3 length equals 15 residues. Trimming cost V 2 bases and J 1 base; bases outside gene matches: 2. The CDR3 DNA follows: TGTGCCAGCAGTTTAGTGGGACAGGGGAACACTGAAGCTTTCTTT. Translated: CASSLVGQGNTEAFF.

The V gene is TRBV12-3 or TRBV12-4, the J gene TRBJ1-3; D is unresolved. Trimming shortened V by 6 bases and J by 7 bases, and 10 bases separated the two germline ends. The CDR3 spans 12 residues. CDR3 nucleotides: TGTGCCAGCAGGGGTCCCTTGAACACCATATATTTT. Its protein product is CASRGPLNTIYF.

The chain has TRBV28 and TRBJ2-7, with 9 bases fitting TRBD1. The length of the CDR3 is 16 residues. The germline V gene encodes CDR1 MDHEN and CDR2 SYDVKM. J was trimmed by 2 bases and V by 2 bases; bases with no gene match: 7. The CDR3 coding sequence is TGTGCCAGCAGTTTAGGAGGACAGGGGCCTCCCTACGAGCAGTACTTC. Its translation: CASSLGGQGPPYEQYF. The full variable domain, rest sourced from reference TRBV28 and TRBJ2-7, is DVKVTQSSRYLVKRTGEKVFLECVQDMDHENMFWYRQDPGLGLRLIYFSYDVKMKEKGDIPEGYSVSREKKERFSLILESASTNQTSMYLCASSLGGQGPPYEQYFGPGTRLTVT.

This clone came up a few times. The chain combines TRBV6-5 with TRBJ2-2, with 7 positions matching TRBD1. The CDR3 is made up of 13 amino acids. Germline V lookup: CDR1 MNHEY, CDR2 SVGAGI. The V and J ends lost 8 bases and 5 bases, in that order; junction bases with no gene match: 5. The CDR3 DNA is TGTGCCAGCCTTAGGGGGCGGACCGGGGAGCTGTTTTTT. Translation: CASLRGRTGELFF.

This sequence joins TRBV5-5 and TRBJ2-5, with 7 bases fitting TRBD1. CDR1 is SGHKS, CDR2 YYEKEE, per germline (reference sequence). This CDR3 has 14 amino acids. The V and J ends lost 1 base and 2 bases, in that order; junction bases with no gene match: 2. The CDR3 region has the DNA TGTGCCAGCAGCTTGTTGGGACAGCAAGAGACCCAGTACTTC. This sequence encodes CASSLLGQQETQYF.

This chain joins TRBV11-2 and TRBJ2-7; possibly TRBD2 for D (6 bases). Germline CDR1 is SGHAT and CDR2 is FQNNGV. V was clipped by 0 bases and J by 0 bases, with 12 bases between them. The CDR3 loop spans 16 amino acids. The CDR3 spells CASSLDPSGPSYEQYF. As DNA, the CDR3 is TGTGCCAGCAGCTTAGATCCGAGCGGGCCCTCCTACGAGCAGTACTTC.

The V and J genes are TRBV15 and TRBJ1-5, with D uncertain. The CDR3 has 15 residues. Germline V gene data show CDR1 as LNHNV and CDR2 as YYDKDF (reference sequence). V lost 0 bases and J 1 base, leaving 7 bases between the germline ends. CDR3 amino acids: CATSRDWQSNQPQHF. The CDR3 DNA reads TGTGCCACCAGCAGAGATTGGCAGAGCAATCAGCCCCAGCATTTT.

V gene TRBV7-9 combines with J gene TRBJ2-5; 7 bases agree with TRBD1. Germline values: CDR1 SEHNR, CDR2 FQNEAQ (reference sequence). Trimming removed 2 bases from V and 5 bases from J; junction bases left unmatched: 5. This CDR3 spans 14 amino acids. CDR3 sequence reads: CASSLTGQAETQYF. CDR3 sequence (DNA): TGTGCCAGCAGCTTAACCGGACAGGCGGAGACCCAGTACTTC. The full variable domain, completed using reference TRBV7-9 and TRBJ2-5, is DTGVSQNPRHKITKRGQNVTFRCDPISEHNRLYWYRQTLGQGPEFLTYFQNEAQLEKSRLLSDRFSAERPKGSFSTLEIQRTEQGDSAMYLCASSLTGQAETQYFGPGTRLLVL.

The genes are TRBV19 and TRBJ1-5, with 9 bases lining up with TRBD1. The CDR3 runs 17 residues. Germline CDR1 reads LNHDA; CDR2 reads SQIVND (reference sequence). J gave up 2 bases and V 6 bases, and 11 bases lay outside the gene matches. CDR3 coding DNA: TGTGCCAGTAGGACGACTACAGGGGGCTATGGCAATCAGCCCCAGCATTTT. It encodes CASRTTTGGYGNQPQHF.

The CDR3 coding sequence is TGTGCCAGCTCACCACAGCTAGCGGGGGACTTGAACACCGGGGAGCTGTTTTTT. It is translated as CASSPQLAGDLNTGELFF. The chain combines TRBV18 with TRBJ2-2, with 10 positions matching TRBD2. Germline lookup yields CDR1 KGHSH and CDR2 LQKENI. CDR3 length equals 18 residues. V was pared by 1 base and J by 1 base, with 6 bases of the junction left unmatched.

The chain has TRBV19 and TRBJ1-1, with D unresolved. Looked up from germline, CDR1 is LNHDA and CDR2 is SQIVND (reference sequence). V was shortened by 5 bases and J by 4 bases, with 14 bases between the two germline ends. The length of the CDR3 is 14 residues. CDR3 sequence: CASSVMQTGTEAFF. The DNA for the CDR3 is TGTGCCAGTAGTGTGATGCAGACGGGCACTGAAGCTTTCTTT.

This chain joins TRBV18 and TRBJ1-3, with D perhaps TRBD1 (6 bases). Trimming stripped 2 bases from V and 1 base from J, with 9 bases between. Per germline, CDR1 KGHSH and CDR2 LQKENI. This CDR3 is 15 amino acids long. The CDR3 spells CASSPSTGSGNTIYF. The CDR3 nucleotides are TGTGCCAGCTCACCATCCACAGGGTCTGGAAACACCATATATTTT.

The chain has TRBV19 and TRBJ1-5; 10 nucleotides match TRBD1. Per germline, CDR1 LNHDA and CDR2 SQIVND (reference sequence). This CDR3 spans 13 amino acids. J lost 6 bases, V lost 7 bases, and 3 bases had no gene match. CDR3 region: CASNGQGGQPQHF. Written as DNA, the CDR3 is TGTGCCAGTAATGGACAGGGGGGTCAGCCCCAGCATTTT. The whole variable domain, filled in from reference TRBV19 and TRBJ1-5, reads DGGITQSPKYLFRKEGQNVTLSCEQNLNHDAMYWYRQDPGQGLRLIYYSQIVNDFQKGDIAEGYSVSREKKESFPLTVTSAQKNPTAFYLCASNGQGGQPQHFGDGTRLSIL.

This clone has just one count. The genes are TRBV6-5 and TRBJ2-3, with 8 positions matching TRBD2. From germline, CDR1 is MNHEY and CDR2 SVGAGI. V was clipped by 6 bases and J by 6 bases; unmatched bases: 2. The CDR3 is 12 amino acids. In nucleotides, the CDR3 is TGTGCCAGCAGGCCGGGGGGGGATACGCAGTATTTT. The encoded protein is CASRPGGDTQYF.

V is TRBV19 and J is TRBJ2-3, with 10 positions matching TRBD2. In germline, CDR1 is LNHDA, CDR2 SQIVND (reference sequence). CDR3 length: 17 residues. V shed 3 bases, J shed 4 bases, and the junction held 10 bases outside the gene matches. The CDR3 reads CASSIKQAGGAPDTQYF. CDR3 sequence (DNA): TGTGCCAGTAGTATTAAGCAAGCGGGAGGGGCCCCAGATACGCAGTATTTT.

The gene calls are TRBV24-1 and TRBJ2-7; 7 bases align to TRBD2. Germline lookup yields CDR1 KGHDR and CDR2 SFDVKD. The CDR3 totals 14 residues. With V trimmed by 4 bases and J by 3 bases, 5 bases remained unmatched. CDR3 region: CATSEGGSGYEQYF. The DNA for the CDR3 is TGTGCCACCAGTGAGGGGGGGAGTGGCTACGAGCAGTACTTC.

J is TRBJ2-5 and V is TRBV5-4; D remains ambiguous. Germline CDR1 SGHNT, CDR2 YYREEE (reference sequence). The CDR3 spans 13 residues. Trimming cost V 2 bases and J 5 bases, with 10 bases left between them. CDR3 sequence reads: CASSFEPRETQYF. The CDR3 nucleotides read TGTGCCAGCAGCTTTGAGCCTCGGGAGACCCAGTACTTC.

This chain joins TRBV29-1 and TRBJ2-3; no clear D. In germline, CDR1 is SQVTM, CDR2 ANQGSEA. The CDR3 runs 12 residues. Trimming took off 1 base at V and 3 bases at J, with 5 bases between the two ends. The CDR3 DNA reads TGCAGCGTTGAAGGTGGGACAGATACGCAGTATTTT. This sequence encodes CSVEGGTDTQYF.

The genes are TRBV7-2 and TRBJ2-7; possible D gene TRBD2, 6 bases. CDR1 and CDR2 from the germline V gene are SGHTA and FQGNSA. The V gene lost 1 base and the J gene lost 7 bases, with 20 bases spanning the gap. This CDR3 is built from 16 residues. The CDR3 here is CASSLEGGPWGGEQYF. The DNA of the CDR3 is TGTGCCAGCAGCTTAGAGGGCGGGCCTTGGGGAGGAGAGCAGTACTTC.

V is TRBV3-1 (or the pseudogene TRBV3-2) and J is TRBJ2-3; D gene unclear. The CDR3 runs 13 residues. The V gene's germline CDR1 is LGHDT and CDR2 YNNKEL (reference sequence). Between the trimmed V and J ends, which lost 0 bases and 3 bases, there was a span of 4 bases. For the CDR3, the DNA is TGTGCCAGCAGCCAAGAGGGGACAGATACGCAGTATTTT. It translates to CASSQEGTDTQYF.

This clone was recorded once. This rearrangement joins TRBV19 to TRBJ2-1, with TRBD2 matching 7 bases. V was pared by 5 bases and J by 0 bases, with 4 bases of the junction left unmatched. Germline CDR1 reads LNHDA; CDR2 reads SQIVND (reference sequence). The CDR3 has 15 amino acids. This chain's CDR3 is CASSLGGGSYNEQFF. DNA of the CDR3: TGTGCCAGTAGTTTAGGCGGGGGCTCCTACAATGAGCAGTTCTTC.

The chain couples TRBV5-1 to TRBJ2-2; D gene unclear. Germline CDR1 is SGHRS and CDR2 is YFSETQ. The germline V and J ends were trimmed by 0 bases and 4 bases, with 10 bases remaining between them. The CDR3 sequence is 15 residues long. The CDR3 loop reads CASSLGAGSTGELFF. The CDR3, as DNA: TGCGCCAGCAGCTTGGGGGCAGGAAGCACCGGGGAGCTGTTTTTT.

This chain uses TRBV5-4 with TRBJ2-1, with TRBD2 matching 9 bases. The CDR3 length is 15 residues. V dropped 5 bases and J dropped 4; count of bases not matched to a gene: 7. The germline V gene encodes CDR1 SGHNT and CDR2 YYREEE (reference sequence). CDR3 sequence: CASSSGTSSYNEQFF. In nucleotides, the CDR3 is TGTGCCAGCAGTTCCGGGACTAGCAGTTACAATGAGCAGTTCTTC.

The CDR3 bases are TGTGCCAGCAGTTATCGAGACACAGATACGCAGTATTTT. Its translation is CASSYRDTDTQYF. V and J are TRBV6-5 and TRBJ2-3; D is unclear. V lost 3 bases, J lost 2 bases, and 6 bases lay in between. This CDR3 spans 13 amino acids. Germline V gives CDR1 MNHEY, CDR2 SVGAGI.

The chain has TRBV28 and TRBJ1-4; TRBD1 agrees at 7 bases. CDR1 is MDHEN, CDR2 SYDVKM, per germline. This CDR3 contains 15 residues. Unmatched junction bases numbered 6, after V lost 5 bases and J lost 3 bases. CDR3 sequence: CASSTTGNANEKLFF. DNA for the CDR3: TGTGCCAGCAGTACGACAGGGAATGCTAATGAAAAACTGTTTTTT.

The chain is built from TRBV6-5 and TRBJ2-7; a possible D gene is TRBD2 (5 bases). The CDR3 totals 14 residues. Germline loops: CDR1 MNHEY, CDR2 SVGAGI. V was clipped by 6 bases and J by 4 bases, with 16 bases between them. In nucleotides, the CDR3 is TGTGCCAGCAGCCGTTCACGGGAACGGTACGAGCAGTACTTC. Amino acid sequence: CASSRSRERYEQYF.

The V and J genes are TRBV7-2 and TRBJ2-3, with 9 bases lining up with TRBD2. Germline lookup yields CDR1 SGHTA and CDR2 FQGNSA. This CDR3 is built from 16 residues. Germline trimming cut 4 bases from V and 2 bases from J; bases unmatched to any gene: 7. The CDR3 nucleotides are TGTGCCAGCAGCTGGGCGGGGGGGCGAAACACAGATACGCAGTATTTT. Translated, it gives CASSWAGGRNTDTQYF.

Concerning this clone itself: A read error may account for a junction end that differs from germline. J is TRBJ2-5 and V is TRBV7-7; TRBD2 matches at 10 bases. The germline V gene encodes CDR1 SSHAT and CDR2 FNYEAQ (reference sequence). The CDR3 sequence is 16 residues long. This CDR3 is CASSLGLAGVQETQYF. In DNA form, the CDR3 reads TGTGCTAGCAGCTTAGGGCTAGCGGGGGTTCAAGAGACCCAGTACTTC.

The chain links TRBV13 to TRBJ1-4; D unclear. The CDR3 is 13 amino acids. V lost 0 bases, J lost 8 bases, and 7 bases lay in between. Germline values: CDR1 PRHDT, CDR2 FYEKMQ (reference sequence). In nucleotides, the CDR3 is TGTGCCAGCAGCTTAGGCCGAGGGGAAAAACTGTTTTTT. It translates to CASSLGRGEKLFF. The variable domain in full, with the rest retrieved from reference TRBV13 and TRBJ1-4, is AAGVIQSPRHLIKEKRETATLKCYPIPRHDTVYWYQQGPGQDPQFLISFYEKMQSDKGSIPDRFSAQQFSDYHSELNMSSLELGDSALYFCASSLGRGEKLFFGSGTQLSVL.